One and the same sample provided the 19 T cell receptor beta chains below, sequenced in a study of blood T cell repertoires in COVID-19. Some clones are missing from TCRdb's copy, which holds only in-frame ones; the method was immunoSEQ multiplex PCR. In the table there are nearly 400,000 clones, over 85% of which are singletons. Sequences were obtained from PBMCs or T cells enriched from blood (not recorded which). The receptors here all came from a woman aged 25 to 39 who had recovered from COVID-19.

This rearrangement joins TRBV7-8 to TRBJ1-3, with TRBD1 identical over 8 bases. Germline CDR1 SGHVS, CDR2 FQNEAQ. V was clipped by 5 bases and J by 6 bases; unmatched bases: 3. The CDR3 runs 13 residues. CDR3 in amino acids: CASSHRGLNTIYF. For the CDR3, the DNA is TGTGCCAGCAGCCACAGGGGGTTAAACACCATATATTTT.

This chain links TRBV3-1 (or the pseudogene TRBV3-2) with TRBJ2-1; 9 bases are shared with TRBD1. CDR1 is LGHDT and CDR2 is YNNKEL in the germline V gene (reference sequence). V was clipped by 5 bases and J by 8 bases; unmatched bases: 10. The CDR3 runs 15 residues. The CDR3 DNA is TGTGCCAGCAGCACCGGACAGGGGATTTTGGATGAGCAGTTCTTC. This gives the protein CASSTGQGILDEQFF.

The CDR3 spells CASSQSGQLYGYTF. CDR3 coding DNA: TGTGCCAGCAGCCAATCCGGACAGCTCTATGGCTACACCTTC. This sequence joins TRBV3-1 (or the pseudogene TRBV3-2) and TRBJ1-2, with TRBD1 as a possible D gene (6 bases). V shed 2 bases and J shed 4 bases, with 11 bases lying between them. CDR1 LGHDT and CDR2 YNNKEL come from the germline V gene (reference sequence). This CDR3 is built from 14 residues.

The CDR3 DNA is TGTGCCAGCAACAAGGGACTCCTCTCCTACGAGCAGTACTTC. Translating it yields CASNKGLLSYEQYF. V gene TRBV2 combines with J gene TRBJ2-7; a possible D gene is TRBD2 (6 bases). CDR1 and CDR2 from the germline V gene are SNHLY and FYNNEI. V was shortened by 7 bases and J by 0 bases, with 13 bases between the two germline ends. The CDR3 has 14 residues.

This clone was detected a few times. J is TRBJ1-4 and V is TRBV27; TRBD1 might be the D (6 bases). V was cut by 2 bases and J by 4 bases, with 8 bases left in between. The germline V gene has CDR1 MNHEY and CDR2 SMNVEV (reference sequence). This CDR3 spans 14 amino acids. CDR3 in DNA: TGTGCCAGCAGTTTAACAGGGAATAATGAAAAACTGTTTTTT. Translating it yields CASSLTGNNEKLFF.

The CDR3 protein is CASSQDRALHGYTF. The CDR3 DNA reads as TGCGCCAGCAGCCAAGATAGAGCGTTGCATGGCTACACCTTC. The chain carries TRBV4-1 and TRBJ1-2, with unresolved D. V lost 0 bases and J 6 bases, leaving 11 bases between the germline ends. This CDR3 has 14 amino acids. Germline V gene data show CDR1 as MGHRA and CDR2 as YSYEKL.

The genes are TRBV18 and TRBJ1-6; 9 nucleotides agree with TRBD1. The CDR3 covers 15 residues. V lost 3 bases to trimming and J lost 7 bases; unmatched junction nucleotides: 4. The V gene's germline CDR1 is KGHSH and CDR2 LQKENI. The CDR3 reads CASSPPGQGNSPLHF. CDR3 coding DNA: TGTGCCAGCTCACCCCCAGGACAGGGGAATTCACCCCTCCACTTT.

The gene calls are TRBV7-2 and TRBJ2-7; possibly TRBD2 for D (6 bases). Germline V gene data show CDR1 as SGHTA and CDR2 as FQGNSA. Trimming stripped 0 bases from V and 3 bases from J, with 15 bases between. The CDR3 sequence is 16 residues long. Written as DNA, the CDR3 is TGTGCCAGCAGCTTAGCGGGGCGGGGCTACCTCTACGAGCAGTACTTC. Protein product: CASSLAGRGYLYEQYF.

CDR3 loop: CASSGRGRGEQPQHF. CDR3 in DNA: TGTGCCAGTAGCGGTAGGGGGCGCGGGGAACAGCCCCAGCATTTT. The rearrangement links TRBV19 to TRBJ1-5; 7 positions agree with TRBD1. Trimming at V came to 6 bases and at J to 7 bases, leaving 12 bases not matched to a gene. Germline loops: CDR1 LNHDA, CDR2 SQIVND (reference sequence). The CDR3 is made up of 15 amino acids.

The chain recombines TRBV7-3 with TRBJ2-7; 12 bases align to TRBD2. There are 15 residues in the CDR3. With V trimmed by 5 bases and J by 7 bases, 9 bases remained unmatched. Germline CDR1 reads SGHTA; CDR2 reads FQGTGA. The CDR3 DNA reads TGTGCCAGCAGCCCAGCCCCTAGCGGGAGGGGGGAGCAGTACTTC. It yields the protein CASSPAPSGRGEQYF.

The rearrangement uses TRBV19 and TRBJ1-5, with TRBD1 matching 7 bases. The V and J ends lost 4 bases and 7 bases, in that order; junction bases with no gene match: 7. CDR1 and CDR2 (germline): LNHDA, SQIVND (reference sequence). The CDR3 sequence is 14 residues long. The CDR3 loop reads CASSKGSGGQPQHF. CDR3 bases: TGTGCCAGTAGTAAGGGGTCAGGGGGGCAGCCCCAGCATTTT.

The genes are TRBV28 and TRBJ2-7, with TRBD1 identical over 7 bases. V lost 5 bases to trimming and J lost 7 bases; unmatched junction nucleotides: 14. CDR1 MDHEN and CDR2 SYDVKM come from the germline V gene. The CDR3 covers 15 residues. The CDR3 nucleotides are TGTGCCAGCAGTATTCCGGGACAGAGCTCTGGAGAGCAGTACTTC. This codes for CASSIPGQSSGEQYF.

The chain employs TRBV7-2 and TRBJ2-5; 14 bases are a match to TRBD2. V shed 5 bases and J 1 base; nucleotides not matched to a gene: 3. Germline V CDR1 and CDR2: SGHTA, FQGNSA. The CDR3 has 16 amino acids. The CDR3 bases are TGTGCCAGCAGCCCAGGGACTAGCGGGGGCCAAGAGACCCAGTACTTC. This gives the protein CASSPGTSGGQETQYF.

The chain links TRBV28 to TRBJ1-4; D is ambiguous. This CDR3 spans 12 amino acids. The V gene lost 3 bases and the J gene lost 8 bases, with 7 bases spanning the gap. The germline V gene has CDR1 MDHEN and CDR2 SYDVKM. CDR3: CASSFLEEKLFF. The CDR3 DNA reads TGTGCCAGCAGTTTTCTTGAGGAAAAACTGTTTTTT.

The chain couples TRBV27 to TRBJ2-7, with a weak D call TRBD1 (5 bases). The CDR3 consists of 13 residues. V was trimmed by 0 bases and J by 6 bases, leaving 9 bases between them. CDR1 and CDR2 from the germline V gene are MNHEY and SMNVEV (reference sequence). CDR3 protein: CASSLSDMSEQYF. The CDR3 DNA is TGTGCCAGCAGTTTATCGGACATGTCCGAGCAGTACTTC.

The chain couples TRBV9 to TRBJ2-7, with a weak D call TRBD2 (5 bases). The CDR3 has 14 residues. From germline, CDR1 is SGDLS and CDR2 YYNGEE. Deletions cut 0 bases from V and 5 bases from J, with 12 bases between. In DNA, the CDR3 is TGTGCCAGCAGCGTAGTCGGGGAAACTAACGAGCAGTACTTC. Encoded protein: CASSVVGETNEQYF.

The V call is TRBV30, the J call TRBJ1-2; no definite D call. The V end was cut by 5 bases, the J end by 6 bases, with 19 bases between. Germline CDR1 reads GTSNPN; CDR2 reads SVGIG (reference sequence). The CDR3 loop spans 14 amino acids. The CDR3 region has the DNA TGTGCCTGGGGGAGGCCTTACGAGGTTAATGGCTACACCTTC. Amino acids: CAWGRPYEVNGYTF.

The V call is TRBV28, the J call TRBJ1-3; the D gene is possibly TRBD1 (5 bases). Germline values: CDR1 MDHEN, CDR2 SYDVKM. Trimming took off 8 bases at V and 4 bases at J, with 9 bases between the two ends. CDR3 length: 12 amino acids. CDR3 in DNA: TGTGCCAGCCGCCGGGGGGGAAACACCATATATTTT. Its translation is CASRRGGNTIYF.

V and J are TRBV9 and TRBJ2-1; 7 nucleotides line up with TRBD2. This CDR3 is built from 16 residues. The germline V gene encodes CDR1 SGDLS and CDR2 YYNGEE. J gave up 8 bases and V 1 base, and 12 bases lay outside the gene matches. The CDR3 here is CASSVQMTGGWDEQFF. The CDR3 DNA sequence: TGTGCCAGCAGCGTACAAATGACCGGGGGGTGGGATGAGCAGTTCTTC.